These 5 T cell receptor beta chains were sequenced from one sample in a study of cytomegalovirus exposure and HLA in healthy donors. Primers included in the PCR were 60 Vbeta and 13 Jbeta primers. The data were produced by immunoSEQ multiplex PCR, yet TCRdb's version contains in-frame clones alone and is incomplete. The sample has around 160,000 clones; 60% to 85% are singletons. Input material: PBMCs. Receptors originate from a male donor in good health and CMV-seropositive.

In its sample, this clone was seen a few times. V is TRBV5-1 and J is TRBJ2-3, with TRBD2 matching over 9 bases. The germline V gene encodes CDR1 SGHRS and CDR2 YFSETQ. The CDR3 consists of 18 residues. V gave up 2 bases and J gave up 6 bases; unmatched junction bases: 16. CDR3 nucleotide sequence: TGCGCCAGCAGCTTTGGCATTACGACTAGCGGACAAGGGGATACGCAGTATTTT. Translated: CASSFGITTSGQGDTQYF. The full variable domain, its missing parts supplied by reference TRBV5-1 and TRBJ2-3, is KAGVTQTPRYLIKTRGQQVTLSCSPISGHRSVSWYQQTPGQGLQFLFEYFSETQRNKGNFPGRFSGRQFSNSRSEMNVSTLELGDSALYLCASSFGITTSGQGDTQYFGPGTRLTVL.

V gene TRBV30 combines with J gene TRBJ1-6, with 7 bases matching TRBD1. The CDR3 length is 12 residues. CDR1 GTSNPN and CDR2 SVGIG come from the germline V gene (reference sequence). Trimming at V came to 5 bases and at J to 7 bases, leaving 2 bases not matched to a gene. CDR3 residues: CAWSGGNSPLHF. Here the CDR3 DNA reads TGTGCCTGGTCAGGGGGGAATTCACCCCTCCACTTT.

J is TRBJ2-3 and V is TRBV7-3, with D tentatively TRBD2 (7 bases). Germline-derived CDR1 and CDR2 are SGHTA and FQGTGA. The CDR3 has 15 amino acids. Trimming shortened V by 5 bases and J by 3 bases, and 15 bases separated the two germline ends. The CDR3 bases are TGTGCCAGCAGCCCCGGGGGGCGTGGTACAGATACGCAGTATTTT. This gives the protein CASSPGGRGTDTQYF.

CDR3 bases: TGTGCCAGCAGCTTAGCGGGCCAGCGGAGGACCTACAATGAGCAGTTCTTC. Protein sequence: CASSLAGQRRTYNEQFF. The chain employs TRBV7-6 and TRBJ2-1, with a tentative D call TRBD2 (5 bases). V was cut by 0 bases and J by 2 bases, with 14 bases left in between. From germline, CDR1 is SGHVS and CDR2 FNYEAQ. The CDR3 is 17 residues long.

This chain connects TRBV4-2 to TRBJ1-2; D not certain. There are 15 residues in the CDR3. The germline gives CDR1 LGHNA, CDR2 YNFKEQ. The V gene lost 3 bases and the J gene lost 2 bases, with 13 bases spanning the gap. The CDR3, as DNA: TGTGCCAGCAGCCAGCCCCTCCTGGCCAACTATGGCTACACCTTC. Amino acids: CASSQPLLANYGYTF.